Presented here are 26 T cell receptor beta chains from one specimen sequenced in a study of Ad26.COV2.S vaccination and SARS-CoV-2 variants. TCRdb keeps only in-frame clones here, not all; method: immunoSEQ multiplex PCR. This table has about 350,000 clones, approximately 85% appearing once. The treatment is: about 20 received Ad26.COV2.S at low or high dose, single or two shots; 5 received placebo; per-sample allocation not given. Samples analyzed were those drawn on day 63 after the first vaccine or placebo injection. The sequencing here drew on peripheral blood, taken in a trial of Ad26.COV2.S vaccine versus placebo. The source of these receptors is a person between 18 and 65 years old who received the Ad26.COV2.S COVID-19 vaccine or a placebo.

In DNA, the CDR3 is TGTGCCAGTAGTATTCGCGAGGGGGCGAAGGGCAATGAGCAGTTCTTC. Amino acids: CASSIREGAKGNEQFF. The chain is built from TRBV19 and TRBJ2-1; 7 bases fit TRBD1. J was trimmed by 6 bases and V by 3 bases; bases with no gene match: 11. The CDR3 is 16 amino acids. Germline V CDR1 and CDR2: LNHDA, SQIVND (reference sequence).

The V gene is TRBV5-6, the J gene TRBJ2-7, with D tentatively TRBD1 (6 bases). This CDR3 contains 16 residues. Per germline, CDR1 SGHDT and CDR2 YYEEEE. V lost 1 base, J lost 0 bases, and 14 bases lay in between. As DNA, the CDR3 is TGTGCCAGCAGCTTGTGGACAGAGAGGGTCTCCTACGAGCAGTACTTC. Protein: CASSLWTERVSYEQYF.

This clone was observed a single time. This chain links TRBV6-2 or TRBV6-3 with TRBJ2-1; unclear D gene. Germline assignment: CDR1 MNHEY and CDR2 SVGEGT. The CDR3 has 13 residues. The V and J ends lost 5 bases and 3 bases respectively, with 8 bases between them. The CDR3 DNA reads TGTGCCAGCAGTAGAGCTGTCTACAATGAGCAGTTCTTC. Protein: CASSRAVYNEQFF.

This chain joins TRBV11-3 and TRBJ2-3; D ambiguous. There are 14 residues in the CDR3. The V and J ends lost 0 bases and 8 bases respectively, with 12 bases between them. CDR1 and CDR2 (germline): SGHNT, YENEEA. The CDR3 DNA is TGTGCCAGCAGCTTAGATAGTGGGGTCGGTACGCAGTATTTT. The encoded protein is CASSLDSGVGTQYF.

This clone has only a few counts. The gene calls are TRBV7-8 and TRBJ2-2; unclear D gene. The germline CDR1 and CDR2 sequences are SGHVS and FQNEAQ. V was shortened by 1 base and J by 6 bases, with 12 bases between the two germline ends. The CDR3 has 15 amino acids. The CDR3 DNA sequence: TGTGCCAGCAGCTTAGGGGTCGGTAGGGCCGGGGAGCTGTTTTTT. Encoded protein: CASSLGVGRAGELFF.

The rearrangement links TRBV12-3 or TRBV12-4 to TRBJ2-5; a possible D gene is TRBD1 (5 bases). The V end lost 6 bases, the J end lost 4 bases, and 6 bases lay between the germline ends. The CDR3 consists of 11 residues. The CDR3 protein is CASRGRETQYF. The CDR3 DNA reads as TGTGCCAGCAGGGGGCGAGAGACCCAGTACTTC.

CDR3 coding DNA: TGTGCCAGCAGTCTCACCCGCCCGGGAGTCTTTAATTATAATTCACCCCTCCACTTT. Its translation is CASSLTRPGVFNYNSPLHF. This chain joins TRBV28 and TRBJ1-6, with D unclear. Germline V gene sequence: CDR1 MDHEN, CDR2 SYDVKM. V lost 5 bases, J lost 4 bases, and 24 bases lay in between. CDR3 size: 19 residues.

The rearrangement links TRBV25-1 to TRBJ2-5; D is unresolved. Trimming removed 7 bases from V and 0 bases from J, with 6 bases in between. Germline loops: CDR1 MGHDK, CDR2 SYGVNS. CDR3 length equals 12 residues. The CDR3 DNA follows: TGTGCCAGCACGGGTTACCAAGAGACCCAGTACTTC. This codes for CASTGYQETQYF.

The chain uses TRBV5-4 and TRBJ2-1; 9 nucleotides agree with TRBD2. The V segment lost 4 bases and the J segment 0 bases; nucleotides outside the gene matches: 5. The CDR3 is made up of 16 amino acids. Germline CDR1 SGHNT, CDR2 YYREEE (reference sequence). The chain's CDR3 is CASSRLAGYSYNEQFF. CDR3 coding DNA: TGTGCCAGCAGCCGGCTAGCGGGATACTCCTACAATGAGCAGTTCTTC.

This chain connects TRBV5-4 to TRBJ2-3; D is undetermined. Germline V gene data show CDR1 as SGHNT and CDR2 as YYREEE (reference sequence). Trimming took off 2 bases at V and 1 base at J, with 8 bases between the two ends. This CDR3 is built from 14 residues. This CDR3 reads CASSFYPGTDTQYF. CDR3 nucleotide sequence: TGTGCCAGCAGCTTTTACCCCGGCACAGATACGCAGTATTTT.

This rearrangement joins TRBV5-1 to TRBJ2-3; 9 nucleotides agree with TRBD1. Germline CDR1 and CDR2: SGHRS and YFSETQ. The CDR3 spans 16 residues. V gave up 0 bases and J gave up 0 bases; unmatched junction bases: 2. CDR3 DNA: TGCGCCAGCAGCTTGGGACAGGGGGTTAGCACAGATACGCAGTATTTT. Translating it yields CASSLGQGVSTDTQYF.

The chain uses TRBV2 and TRBJ1-1, with 7 bases aligning to TRBD1. CDR1 is SNHLY, CDR2 FYNNEI, per germline. The CDR3 runs to 15 residues. With 3 bases clipped from V and 5 bases from J, the junction kept 9 bases outside the gene matches. This chain's CDR3 is CASSELSTGYTEAFF. Written as DNA, the CDR3 is TGTGCCAGCAGTGAGCTATCGACAGGGTATACTGAAGCTTTCTTT.

This rearrangement joins TRBV3-1 (or the pseudogene TRBV3-2) to TRBJ2-7; D is uncertain. CDR1 LGHDT and CDR2 YNNKEL come from the germline V gene (reference sequence). The germline V and J ends were trimmed by 0 bases and 1 base, with 7 bases remaining between them. The CDR3 consists of 14 residues. The CDR3 here is CASSQELASYEQYF. DNA of the CDR3: TGTGCCAGCAGCCAAGAGTTGGCATCCTACGAGCAGTACTTC.

There are a few counts of this clone. The CDR3 coding sequence is TGTGCCAGCAGCTTGCTAGCGGGGGAATTTTCAGATACGCAGTATTTT. As protein: CASSLLAGEFSDTQYF. The genes are TRBV5-6 and TRBJ2-3, with TRBD2 matching over 10 bases. CDR3 length equals 16 residues. Unmatched junction bases numbered 6, after V lost 1 base and J lost 4 bases. Germline V gives CDR1 SGHDT, CDR2 YYEEEE.

The chain carries TRBV4-3 and TRBJ1-4, with 12 bases fitting TRBD1. Germline CDR1 LGHNA, CDR2 YSLEER. V lost 0 bases and J lost 8; bases outside the gene matches: 4. The CDR3 extends over 16 amino acids. The CDR3 loop reads CASSQEGTGGAEKLFF. CDR3 DNA: TGCGCCAGCAGCCAAGAAGGGACAGGGGGCGCGGAAAAACTGTTTTTT.

V gene TRBV28 combines with J gene TRBJ1-1, with D possibly matching TRBD1 (6 bases). CDR3 length equals 14 residues. The V gene lost 3 bases and the J gene lost 5 bases, with 13 bases spanning the gap. Germline CDR1 and CDR2: MDHEN and SYDVKM. This CDR3 is CASSFRGERTEAFF. The CDR3 bases are TGTGCCAGCAGTTTCAGGGGAGAAAGGACTGAAGCTTTCTTT.

The genes are TRBV7-9 and TRBJ1-6; D unresolved. CDR3 length: 14 residues. With 7 bases removed from V and 7 bases from J, the gap between germline ends came to 14 bases. Germline lookup yields CDR1 SEHNR and CDR2 FQNEAQ (reference sequence). CDR3 in amino acids: CASIPGTPNSPLHF. The CDR3 region has the DNA TGTGCCAGCATCCCCGGAACACCCAATTCACCCCTCCACTTT.

V is TRBV15 and J is TRBJ2-3; weak D call: TRBD1 (5 bases). The germline V gene encodes CDR1 LNHNV and CDR2 YYDKDF (reference sequence). This CDR3 has 15 amino acids. V dropped 1 base and J dropped 2 bases, with 10 bases sitting between them. CDR3 residues: CATSRARGTTDTQYF. As DNA, the CDR3 is TGTGCCACCAGCAGAGCTAGGGGAACCACAGATACGCAGTATTTT.

CDR3 amino acids: CASSYPLFVVDEQFF. Written as DNA, the CDR3 is TGTGCCAGCAGTTACCCCCTGTTTGTTGTCGATGAGCAGTTCTTC. The chain combines TRBV6-2 or TRBV6-3 with TRBJ2-1, with D hard to call. With 2 bases removed from V and 8 bases from J, the gap between germline ends came to 16 bases. CDR3 length: 15 amino acids. Per the germline V gene, CDR1 is MNHEY and CDR2 is SVGEGT.

The rearrangement uses TRBV28 and TRBJ2-7; the D call may be TRBD1 or TRBD2 (5 bases each). The V end was cut by 7 bases, the J end by 4 bases, with 14 bases between. The length of the CDR3 is 13 residues. Germline CDR1 is MDHEN and CDR2 is SYDVKM. The CDR3 is CASIQGTMYEQYF. The CDR3 DNA is TGTGCCAGCATCCAAGGGACGATGTACGAGCAGTACTTC.

This rearrangement joins TRBV7-9 to TRBJ1-1, with 7 bases that match TRBD1. With 1 base clipped from V and 5 bases from J, the junction kept 7 bases outside the gene matches. Germline CDR1 reads SEHNR; CDR2 reads FQNEAQ (reference sequence). The CDR3 runs to 15 residues. The CDR3 coding sequence is TGTGCCAGCAGCTTAGTTACTGCAGGGGGGACTGAAGCTTTCTTT. Encoded protein: CASSLVTAGGTEAFF.

This clone was detected only once. The J gene is TRBJ2-7, the V gene TRBV6-1; 13 nucleotides match TRBD2. After removal of 4 bases from V and 7 bases from J, the junction contained 10 bases not matched to a gene. CDR3 length: 16 amino acids. Germline CDR1 reads MNHNS; CDR2 reads SASEGT. The CDR3 sequence: CASSGGTSGTFREQYF. The CDR3 DNA reads as TGTGCCAGCAGTGGGGGGACTAGCGGGACCTTTCGGGAGCAGTACTTC.

CDR3 nucleotide sequence: TGTGCCAGCAGCTTAAATGGGCGCGGGGGCGTGGGTGAAAAACTGTTTTTT. Translation: CASSLNGRGGVGEKLFF. The chain couples TRBV11-2 to TRBJ1-4, with a possible D match to TRBD1 (6 bases). Germline loops: CDR1 SGHAT, CDR2 FQNNGV. The CDR3 is 17 residues long. V was cut by 2 bases and J by 7 bases, with 20 bases left in between.

This clone is a singleton in its sample. The rearrangement uses TRBV4-1 and TRBJ2-5; possibly TRBD1 for D (8 bases). Germline CDR1 and CDR2: MGHRA and YSYEKL. The CDR3 has 15 residues. The V end lost 3 bases, the J end lost 5 bases, and 16 bases lay between the germline ends. The CDR3 region has the DNA TGCGCCAGCAGCCAGGGGAACAGGGGGGGCGAGACCCAGTACTTC. This gives the protein CASSQGNRGGETQYF.

V gene TRBV6-2 or TRBV6-3 combines with J gene TRBJ2-3; D is possibly TRBD1 or TRBD2 (5 bases each). Deletions cut 5 bases from V and 0 bases from J, with 12 bases between. Germline V gene lookup returns CDR1 MNHEY and CDR2 SVGEGT. The CDR3 is made up of 15 amino acids. The DNA for the CDR3 is TGTGCCAGCAGTACTAGGGACGGGAGCACAGATACGCAGTATTTT. Residues: CASSTRDGSTDTQYF.

The chain's CDR3 is CASSFYKGDTQYF. As DNA, the CDR3 is TGTGCCAGCAGCTTCTATAAGGGGGATACGCAGTATTTT. The chain recombines TRBV5-4 with TRBJ2-3; D may be TRBD1 (5 bases). V dropped 2 bases and J dropped 6 bases, with 10 bases sitting between them. The germline CDR1 and CDR2 sequences are SGHNT and YYREEE (reference sequence). This CDR3 is 13 amino acids long.